A single sample gave rise to the 11 T cell receptor beta chains below, sequenced in a study of PD-L1 blockade in urothelial cancer (dated by TCRdb to 2016 to 2017). The time point label, read with the paper, signifies: pretreatment peripheral blood. Libraries were built with the immunoSEQ multiplex PCR assay. The table comes from immuneACCESS by way of TCRdb, which keeps in-frame sequences with V and J called. Part of the clones is missing from these tables; in studies checked, under half for an unresolved V gene and the rest for unknown reasons. In all, the sample holds some 50,000 clones, and roughly 87% of those were seen once. The biggest ten clones account for around 15% of the sample. The material sequenced was PBMCs, taken around atezolizumab (anti-PD-L1) treatment. The receptors were sampled from a woman in her sixties with urothelial cancer.

The chain recombines TRBV27 with TRBJ2-1; D not resolved. Looked up from germline, CDR1 is MNHEY and CDR2 is SMNVEV (reference sequence). The CDR3 covers 19 residues. V lost 6 bases and J lost 3, with 27 bases in between. In DNA form, the CDR3 reads TGTGCCAGCAGGCTAGTTGCCCCCCCCCGCTCCTCCCTCTACAATGAGCAGTTCTTC. Translation gives CASRLVAPPRSSLYNEQFF.

This clone was detected only once. This chain joins TRBV29-1 and TRBJ2-3; 12 bases are shared with TRBD2. Germline CDR1 and CDR2: SQVTM and ANQGSEA. The J segment lost 5 bases and the V segment lost 3 bases, leaving 9 bases of the junction unmatched. CDR3 length: 16 amino acids. CDR3 in DNA: TGCAGCGTTGAGCCAACTAGCGGGAGGTTGGAAGATACGCAGTATTTT. Translated: CSVEPTSGRLEDTQYF.

The rearrangement uses TRBV19 and TRBJ2-4, with a possible D match to TRBD1 (5 bases). Trimming took off 5 bases at V and 8 bases at J, with 13 bases between the two ends. This CDR3 has 13 residues. In germline, CDR1 is LNHDA, CDR2 SQIVND (reference sequence). The CDR3 spells CASSQRQPDIQYF. Written as DNA, the CDR3 is TGTGCCAGTAGTCAGAGACAGCCGGACATTCAGTACTTC.

The rearrangement joins TRBV9 to TRBJ1-1; no clear D gene. Looked up from germline, CDR1 is SGDLS and CDR2 is YYNGEE. The length of the CDR3 is 15 residues. With 3 bases removed from V and 1 base from J, the gap between germline ends came to 13 bases. DNA of the CDR3: TGTGCCAGCAGCGCGAGCGGGCTACCGAACACTGAAGCTTTCTTT. Residues: CASSASGLPNTEAFF.

The genes are TRBV4-1 and TRBJ2-2; 9 nucleotides align to TRBD2. Germline CDR1 is MGHRA and CDR2 is YSYEKL. The CDR3 sequence is 16 residues long. As DNA, the CDR3 is TGCGCTTCGGAGGGTAGCGGGGGCAAAAACACCGGGGAGCTGTTTTTT. As protein: CASEGSGGKNTGELFF.

This clone was observed a single time. The chain couples TRBV28 to TRBJ2-2; weak D call: TRBD1 (6 bases). Germline V gene sequence: CDR1 MDHEN, CDR2 SYDVKM. The CDR3 covers 16 residues. V lost 2 bases and J lost 1, with 11 bases in between. CDR3 nucleotide sequence: TGTGCCAGCAGTTTAGTAGCGACAGGGAACACCGGGGAGCTGTTTTTT. This translates into CASSLVATGNTGELFF.

This clone was observed a single time. This chain uses TRBV4-1 with TRBJ2-3; 7 bases fit TRBD2. V lost 5 bases to trimming and J lost 3 bases; unmatched junction nucleotides: 5. The CDR3 is 14 amino acids. Germline values: CDR1 MGHRA, CDR2 YSYEKL. CDR3 sequence reads: CASSLGGGTDTQYF. Here the CDR3 DNA reads TGCGCCAGCAGCTTGGGGGGGGGAACAGATACGCAGTATTTT.

The chain is built from TRBV5-4 and TRBJ2-5; TRBD2 aligns across 9 bases. The CDR3 is 16 amino acids. Germline values: CDR1 SGHNT, CDR2 YYREEE (reference sequence). V gave up 4 bases and J gave up 5 bases; unmatched junction bases: 12. The CDR3 loop is CASSGPPAGGGETQYF. The CDR3 DNA reads as TGTGCCAGCAGCGGCCCCCCAGCGGGAGGAGGGGAGACCCAGTACTTC.

This chain joins TRBV7-2 and TRBJ2-7; TRBD2 matches 14 bases. V shed 5 bases, J shed 12 bases, and the junction held 9 bases outside the gene matches. The CDR3 has 14 amino acids. The V gene's germline CDR1 is SGHTA and CDR2 FQGNSA. CDR3 in amino acids: CASSPRTSGGPWYF. The CDR3 DNA sequence: TGTGCCAGCAGCCCTCGGACTAGCGGGGGGCCATGGTACTTC.

The chain joins TRBV7-2 to TRBJ2-7; the D is unclear. CDR1 and CDR2 from the germline V gene are SGHTA and FQGNSA. CDR3 length: 11 amino acids. Deletions cut 3 bases from V and 4 bases from J, with 4 bases between. The CDR3 DNA follows: TGTGCCAGCAGCTTTTTATACGAGCAGTACTTC. Protein product: CASSFLYEQYF.

The V gene is TRBV28, the J gene TRBJ2-7, with a possible D match to TRBD1 (6 bases). Looked up from germline, CDR1 is MDHEN and CDR2 is SYDVKM. Trimming removed 6 bases at V and 5 bases at J, with 14 bases between. The CDR3 runs 13 residues. Here the CDR3 DNA reads TGTGCCAGCAGAAAAATACAGGGCGACGAGCAGTACTTC. Residues: CASRKIQGDEQYF.